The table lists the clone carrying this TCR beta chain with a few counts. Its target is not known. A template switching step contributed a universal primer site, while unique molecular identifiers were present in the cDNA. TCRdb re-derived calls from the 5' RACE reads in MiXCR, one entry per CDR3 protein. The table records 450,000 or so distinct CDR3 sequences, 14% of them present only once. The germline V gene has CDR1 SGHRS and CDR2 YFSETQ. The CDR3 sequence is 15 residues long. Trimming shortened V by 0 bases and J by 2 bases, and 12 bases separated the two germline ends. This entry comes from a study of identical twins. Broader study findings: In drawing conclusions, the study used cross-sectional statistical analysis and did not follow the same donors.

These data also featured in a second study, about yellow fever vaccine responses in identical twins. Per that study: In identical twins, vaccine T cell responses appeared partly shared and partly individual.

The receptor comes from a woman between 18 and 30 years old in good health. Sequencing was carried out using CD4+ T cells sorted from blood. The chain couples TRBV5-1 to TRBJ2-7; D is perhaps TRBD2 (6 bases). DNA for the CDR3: TGCGCCAGCAGCTTGGCCGGCGGGGTTCCCTACGAGCAGTACTTC. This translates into CASSLAGGVPYEQYF.